These T cell receptor beta chains were read from a single sample in a study of spatial heterogeneity in lung cancer. In TCRdb, the 5' RACE reads were re-called with MiXCR into one record per CDR3 protein. The sample carries about 90,000 distinct CDR3 sequences, approximately 8.2% recorded once. The sequences come from PBMCs, collected at surgery. These receptor sequences come from a male donor with early-stage non-small cell lung cancer. CDR3s include the opening cysteine and the closing phenylalanine or tryptophan. D genes are given only for firm matches. Only part of the rows carry a size: once, few, many, or a class if the clone is expanded.

J: TRBJ2-3
V: TRBV20-1
size: -
D: -
DNA: TGCAGTGCTAGAGATCGAACTAGACCTAGCACAGATACGCAGTATTTT
CDR3: CSARDRTRPSTDTQYF

J: TRBJ2-7
V: TRBV7-9
size: few
D: TRBD2
DNA: TGTGCCAGCAGCCTGGGAGGGGCTCTAGGGGAGCAGTACTTC
CDR3: CASSLGGALGEQYF

J: TRBJ2-3
V: TRBV29-1
size: -
D: TRBD1
DNA: TGCAGCGTTGCCCAGACAGGGGATACGCAGTATTTT
CDR3: CSVAQTGDTQYF

J: TRBJ2-6
V: TRBV6-5
size: -
D: -
DNA: TGTGCCAGCAGTTACTCCAGGCAGGGGAGCTCTGGGGCCAACGTCCTGACTTTC
CDR3: CASSYSRQGSSGANVLTF

J: TRBJ1-5
V: TRBV20-1
size: -
D: -
DNA: TGCAGTGCTAGGGGGGGGGCAGCTGATCAGCCCCAGCATTTT
CDR3: CSARGGAADQPQHF

J: TRBJ2-2
V: TRBV4-1
size: few
D: -
DNA: TGCGCCAGCAGCCCCGGGAGCACCCGCGCCGGGGAGCTGTTTTTT
CDR3: CASSPGSTRAGELFF

J: TRBJ2-2
V: TRBV7-6
size: -
D: TRBD1
DNA: TGTGCCAGCAGCTTCCTCCGAACAGGGGCGAGCACCGGGGAGCTGTTTTTT
CDR3: CASSFLRTGASTGELFF

J: TRBJ1-1
V: TRBV6-5
size: -
D: -
DNA: TGTGCCAGCAGTCGACCGGGACACGGAGGGAACACTGAAGCTTTCTTT
CDR3: CASSRPGHGGNTEAFF

J: TRBJ2-3
V: TRBV12-3/TRBV12-4
size: many
D: -
DNA: TGTGCCAGCAGCCGACCGGGTTTGGGCACAGATACGCAGTATTTT
CDR3: CASSRPGLGTDTQYF

J: TRBJ2-7
V: TRBV20-1
size: many
D: -
DNA: TGCAGTGCTAGACTGGTCTCTGAGCAGTACTTC
CDR3: CSARLVSEQYF

J: TRBJ1-2
V: TRBV24-1
size: -
D: TRBD1
DNA: TGTGCCACCAGTGATTTTGAGACAGGGGGCTATGGCTACACCTTC
CDR3: CATSDFETGGYGYTF

J: TRBJ2-7
V: TRBV4-3
size: -
D: TRBD2
DNA: TGCGCCAGCAGCCAAGACGTAGCGGGGAGAACCTACGAGCAGTACTTC
CDR3: CASSQDVAGRTYEQYF

J: TRBJ2-3
V: TRBV2
size: few
D: -
DNA: TGTGCCAGCAGTGTCATTAGAGATACAGATACGCAGTATTTT
CDR3: CASSVIRDTDTQYF

J: TRBJ2-1
V: TRBV12-3/TRBV12-4
size: few
D: TRBD2
DNA: TGTGCCAGCAGTTTATCCGGGGGGGTTTCCCTCTACAATGAGCAGTTCTTC
CDR3: CASSLSGGVSLYNEQFF

J: TRBJ2-2
V: TRBV5-1
size: -
D: -
DNA: TGCGCCAGCAGCCCAATTGGTAGCCACACCGGGGAGCTGTTTTTT
CDR3: CASSPIGSHTGELFF

J: TRBJ2-1
V: TRBV6-2/TRBV6-3
size: many
D: -
DNA: TGTGCCAGCAGTTCCTTTGACGCGCACTCCTACAATGAGCAGTTCTTC
CDR3: CASSSFDAHSYNEQFF

J: TRBJ2-3
V: TRBV20-1
size: -
D: -
DNA: TGCAGTGCCCAATTGGGTACGCAGTATTTT
CDR3: CSAQLGTQYF

J: TRBJ1-1
V: TRBV6-5
size: -
D: -
DNA: TGTGCCAGCGGCCTAAGGTGGTCTACAGGCACTGAAGCTTTCTTT
CDR3: CASGLRWSTGTEAFF

J: TRBJ2-2
V: TRBV7-2
size: -
D: -
DNA: TGTGCCAGCAGCTTACTAGCAGGACACACCGGGGAGCTGTTTTTT
CDR3: CASSLLAGHTGELFF

J: TRBJ2-1
V: TRBV29-1
size: few
D: TRBD2
DNA: TGCAGCGTCCGACCTAGCGGGAGCTCCTACAATGAGCAGTTCTTC
CDR3: CSVRPSGSSYNEQFF

J: TRBJ2-7
V: TRBV5-1
size: -
D: -
DNA: TGCGCCAGCAGCGCCGGGACTTCCTACGAGCAGTACTTC
CDR3: CASSAGTSYEQYF

J: TRBJ2-3
V: TRBV15
size: -
D: -
DNA: TGTGCCACCAGCTCCCGGACTAGCACAGATACGCAGTATTTT
CDR3: CATSSRTSTDTQYF

J: TRBJ1-1
V: TRBV15
size: -
D: -
DNA: TGTGCCACCAGCACCACTTGGAACACTGAAGCTTTCTTT
CDR3: CATSTTWNTEAFF

J: TRBJ2-7
V: TRBV24-1
size: few
D: TRBD2
DNA: TGTGCCACCAGTGACCCGACTAGCGGGAGAGCCTACGAGCAGTACTTC
CDR3: CATSDPTSGRAYEQYF

J: TRBJ2-5
V: TRBV5-1
size: many
D: -
DNA: TGCGCCAGCAGCCCCAGGGGGGGAGAGACCCAGTACTTC
CDR3: CASSPRGGETQYF

J: TRBJ2-7
V: TRBV3-1
size: many
D: TRBD2
DNA: TGTGCCAGCAGCAGGACTAGCAGCGAGCAGTACTTC
CDR3: CASSRTSSEQYF

J: TRBJ1-5
V: TRBV9
size: -
D: -
DNA: TGTGCCAGCAGCGTAGGAGGAGACTCGGCCCAGCATTTT
CDR3: CASSVGGDSAQHF

J: TRBJ2-1
V: TRBV5-1
size: few
D: -
DNA: TGCGCCAGCAGCTTGTCCCCAACAGAAACCAATGAGCAGTTCTTC
CDR3: CASSLSPTETNEQFF

J: TRBJ2-1
V: TRBV7-2
size: -
D: -
DNA: TGTGCCAGCAGCAATAGCGGCGGCAGTGAGCAGTTCTTC
CDR3: CASSNSGGSEQFF

J: TRBJ2-1
V: TRBV24-1
size: once
D: TRBD2
DNA: TGTGCCACCAGTGACTATTCCCCTTCTAGCGGAGGTAGGAACAATGAGCAGTTCTTC
CDR3: CATSDYSPSSGGRNNEQFF

J: TRBJ2-5
V: TRBV7-2
size: -
D: -
DNA: TGTGCCAGCAGCCACAATAGGGGTCAAGAGACCCAGTACTTC
CDR3: CASSHNRGQETQYF

J: TRBJ2-3
V: TRBV5-1
size: -
D: TRBD2
DNA: TGCGCCAGCAGCTTGACTAGCGGGGGCGGAGTTGAGGAGTATTTT
CDR3: CASSLTSGGGVEEYF

J: TRBJ2-5
V: TRBV7-2
size: -
D: -
DNA: TGTGCCAGCAGCTTCAGATTCCAAGAGACCCAGTACTTC
CDR3: CASSFRFQETQYF

J: TRBJ2-6
V: TRBV28
size: few
D: -
DNA: TGTGCCAGCAGCGGGGCGTGGAAACCTGGGGCCAACGTCCTGACTTTC
CDR3: CASSGAWKPGANVLTF

J: TRBJ2-5
V: TRBV5-5
size: -
D: -
DNA: TGTGCCAGCAACTTACGAGGATTAGGAGAGACCCAGTACTTC
CDR3: CASNLRGLGETQYF

J: TRBJ1-1
V: TRBV12-3/TRBV12-4
size: many
D: -
DNA: TGTGCCAGCAGTTGGCGGGAGGGGGGCACTGAAGCTTTCTTT
CDR3: CASSWREGGTEAFF

J: TRBJ2-1
V: TRBV24-1
size: many
D: TRBD1
DNA: TGTGCCACCAGTGATGGGACAGGGGTTTCTAATGAGCAGTTCTTC
CDR3: CATSDGTGVSNEQFF

J: TRBJ1-6
V: TRBV7-2
size: -
D: -
DNA: TGTGCCAGCAGCTTTAACAGCGGAAATTCACCCCTCCACTTT
CDR3: CASSFNSGNSPLHF

J: TRBJ2-1
V: TRBV5-1
size: many
D: -
DNA: TGCGCCAGCAGCACCTCTAACAAGCAGTTCTTC
CDR3: CASSTSNKQFF

J: TRBJ2-1
V: TRBV5-1
size: few
D: TRBD2
DNA: TGCGCCAGCAGCGAGACTAGCGTCTCCTACAATGAGCAGTTCTTC
CDR3: CASSETSVSYNEQFF

J: TRBJ2-5
V: TRBV18
size: -
D: -
DNA: TGTGCCAGCTCACCACCGACTAATCTAGAGACCCAGTACTTC
CDR3: CASSPPTNLETQYF

J: TRBJ2-1
V: TRBV2
size: few
D: -
DNA: TGTGCCAGCAGGGGCCTGGTCCTCTCCTACAATGAGCAGTTCTTC
CDR3: CASRGLVLSYNEQFF

J: TRBJ1-6
V: TRBV5-1
size: -
D: -
DNA: TGCGCCAGCAGCTTGGGCGGGACGAGGAATTCACCCCTCCACTTT
CDR3: CASSLGGTRNSPLHF

J: TRBJ1-5
V: TRBV20-1
size: few
D: -
DNA: TGCAGTGCTAGAGGCAGGGTAGGTCGGCCCCAGCATTTT
CDR3: CSARGRVGRPQHF

J: TRBJ1-3
V: TRBV2
size: -
D: TRBD1
DNA: TGTGCCAGCAGCTTAACGCCGGACAGGGGAAACACCATATATTTT
CDR3: CASSLTPDRGNTIYF

J: TRBJ2-1
V: TRBV11-1
size: many
D: TRBD2
DNA: TGTGCCAGCCGACAGGCGGGGGGGAATGAGCAGTTCTTC
CDR3: CASRQAGGNEQFF

J: TRBJ2-3
V: TRBV4-2
size: few
D: TRBD1
DNA: TGTGCCAGCAGCCCTCACAGGGGCACGGCAGATACGCAGTATTTT
CDR3: CASSPHRGTADTQYF

J: TRBJ1-6
V: TRBV29-1
size: many
D: -
DNA: TGCAGCGTCGCTGAGTCTAATAATTCACCCCTCCACTTT
CDR3: CSVAESNNSPLHF

J: TRBJ2-3
V: TRBV2
size: -
D: -
DNA: TGTGCCAGCAGTGAAGCGGCGCCTAGCGGCACAGATACGCAGTATTTT
CDR3: CASSEAAPSGTDTQYF

J: TRBJ2-2
V: TRBV7-2
size: few
D: -
DNA: TGTGCCAGCAGCCTCACCTCCCGGCCCCATGACGGGGAGCTGTTTTTT
CDR3: CASSLTSRPHDGELFF

J: TRBJ1-2
V: TRBV6-2/TRBV6-3
size: many
D: TRBD1
DNA: TGTGCCACCCGACGGACAGGGGGCTATGGCTACACCTTC
CDR3: CATRRTGGYGYTF

J: TRBJ2-3
V: TRBV29-1
size: many
D: -
DNA: TGCAGCGTCGTTGGACAGAAAGAGTTCACAGATACGCAGTATTTT
CDR3: CSVVGQKEFTDTQYF

J: TRBJ2-3
V: TRBV24-1
size: many
D: TRBD1
DNA: TGTGCCACCAGTGGCACAGGGGGCACAGATACGCAGTATTTT
CDR3: CATSGTGGTDTQYF

J: TRBJ1-1
V: TRBV20-1
size: -
D: TRBD1
DNA: TGCAGTGCTAGACCAGGGGGTAGGAACACTGAAGCTTTCTTT
CDR3: CSARPGGRNTEAFF

J: TRBJ1-1
V: TRBV30
size: many
D: -
DNA: TGTGCCTGGAGTGTGGACGGGGGGTTCACTGAAGCTTTCTTT
CDR3: CAWSVDGGFTEAFF